The entry that follows covers one TCR beta chain sequence. What it recognizes is unknown. Those who donated were healthy bone marrow donors. J gave up 2 bases and V 2 bases, and 7 bases lay outside the gene matches. This CDR3 is 16 amino acids long. Per germline, CDR1 SGHNT and CDR2 YYREEE (reference sequence). The sample originates from a study of cytomegalovirus exposure and HLA in healthy donors. Points from the study as a whole: The study labeled fewer than 200 TCR beta chains cytomegalovirus-associated. A later examination showed that TCR association rates differed by HLA locus, with DRB1 most and HLA-C fewest.

The primer mix had 60 Vbeta and 13 Jbeta primers. Repertoires were generated with immunoSEQ multiplex PCR, while TCRdb's copy carries only in-frame clones and drops some. This table holds about 140,000 clones, roughly four fifths found once. The sequencing input was PBMCs. The V gene is TRBV5-4, the J gene TRBJ2-1, with 7 positions matching TRBD2. The TCR sequence derives from a man between 18 and 35 years old in good health and CMV-seropositive. The CDR3 loop is CASSLGGSGPYNEQFF. The CDR3 DNA reads TGTGCCAGCAGCTTAGGCGGGAGCGGGCCCTACAATGAGCAGTTCTTC.